Below are 25 T cell receptor beta chains sequenced from a single sample in a study of blood T cell repertoires in COVID-19. Assay: immunoSEQ multiplex PCR; the TCRdb copy retains only in-frame clones and omits some. Of more than 150,000 clones in the sample, 75% to 90% were seen once. Material for sequencing was peripheral blood. The receptors come from a man between 70 and 80 years old with active or convalescent COVID-19.

The chain employs TRBV19 and TRBJ2-2, with D possibly matching TRBD1 (6 bases). From germline, CDR1 is LNHDA and CDR2 SQIVND (reference sequence). The CDR3 runs 15 residues. V gave up 6 bases and J gave up 0 bases, with 11 bases separating them. The CDR3 DNA follows: TGTGCCAGTAGACGAACAGGGACGAACACCGGGGAGCTGTTTTTT. It codes for CASRRTGTNTGELFF.

The chain recombines TRBV7-6 with TRBJ2-7; 11 bases map to TRBD1. J lost 6 bases, V lost 4 bases, and 8 bases had no gene match. This CDR3 comprises 15 residues. Germline lookup yields CDR1 SGHVS and CDR2 FNYEAQ. Written as DNA, the CDR3 is TGTGCCAGCAGCTCGCGCCTCGGGACAGGGGGCGAGCAGTACTTC. It is translated as CASSSRLGTGGEQYF.

The rearrangement links TRBV28 to TRBJ1-5; TRBD1 is a possible D gene (6 bases). Germline V CDR1 and CDR2: MDHEN, SYDVKM. The CDR3 totals 14 residues. Trimming removed 9 bases at V and 0 bases at J, with 12 bases between. The CDR3 DNA reads TGTGCCAGTTCCGAACAGGGTAGCAATCAGCCCCAGCATTTT. Translating gives CASSEQGSNQPQHF.

V usage is TRBV29-1 and J usage is TRBJ2-2; D unresolved. CDR1 is SQVTM and CDR2 is ANQGSEA in the germline V gene. The CDR3 has 12 amino acids. V lost 5 bases and J lost 2, with 6 bases in between. CDR3 residues: CSVTRNTGELFF. CDR3 sequence (DNA): TGCAGCGTTACGAGAAACACCGGGGAGCTGTTTTTT.

The V call is TRBV29-1, the J call TRBJ2-7; 9 bases are shared with TRBD1. The CDR3 is 15 residues long. Looked up from germline, CDR1 is SQVTM and CDR2 is ANQGSEA. J was trimmed by 2 bases and V by 0 bases; bases with no gene match: 5. CDR3 bases: TGCAGCGTTGAAGAAGGGACAGGGTCTGCCTACGAGCAGTACTTC. This gives the protein CSVEEGTGSAYEQYF.

The chain links TRBV25-1 to TRBJ2-5; D gene uncertain. The CDR3 loop spans 11 amino acids. Germline CDR1 is MGHDK and CDR2 is SYGVNS. V was shortened by 5 bases and J by 5 bases, with 6 bases between the two germline ends. CDR3 loop: CASSFGETQYF. DNA of the CDR3: TGTGCCAGCAGTTTCGGGGAGACCCAGTACTTC. Full variable domain (outside the CDR3, taken from reference TRBV25-1 and TRBJ2-5): EADIYQTPRYLVIGTGKKITLECSQTMGHDKMYWYQQDPGMELHLIHYSYGVNSTEKGDLSSESTVSRIRTEHFPLTLESARPSHTSQYLCASSFGETQYFGPGTRLLVL.

This chain connects TRBV7-2 to TRBJ2-1; no clear D gene. This CDR3 region has 13 residues. Germline V CDR1 and CDR2: SGHTA, FQGNSA. Trimming removed 3 bases from V and 5 bases from J, with 8 bases in between. The CDR3 coding sequence is TGTGCCAGCAGCTTGGAGCGTCACAATGAGCAGTTCTTC. Translation: CASSLERHNEQFF.

This chain joins TRBV10-3 and TRBJ1-1; 11 bases are shared with TRBD1. Trimming took 8 bases from V and 5 from J; bases not matched to a gene: 4. The CDR3 runs 13 residues. Germline lookup yields CDR1 ENHRY and CDR2 SYGVKD. The CDR3 DNA is TGTGCCATCGGGGACAGGGGGAGGACTGAAGCTTTCTTT. Translated, it gives CAIGDRGRTEAFF.

The CDR3 sequence is CASSLLEQLFF. In DNA, the CDR3 is TGTGCCAGCAGTTTACTAGAACAGCTGTTTTTT. This rearrangement joins TRBV12-3 or TRBV12-4 to TRBJ2-2; D not certain. Trimming stripped 2 bases from V and 12 bases from J, with 7 bases between. CDR3 length equals 11 residues.

The V gene is TRBV2, the J gene TRBJ2-1; no clear D. Trimming removed 1 base from V and 2 bases from J, with 9 bases in between. The CDR3 spans 15 residues. Germline CDR1 reads SNHLY; CDR2 reads FYNNEI. CDR3 amino acids: CASSEGMRTYNEQFF. The CDR3 DNA reads TGTGCCAGCAGTGAAGGTATGAGAACCTACAATGAGCAGTTCTTC. The whole variable domain, filled in from reference TRBV2 and TRBJ2-1, reads EPEVTQTPSHQVTQMGQEVILRCVPISNHLYFYWYRQILGQKVEFLVSFYNNEISEKSEIFDDQFSVERPDGSNFTLKIRSTKLEDSAMYFCASSEGMRTYNEQFFGPGTRLTVL.

The chain is built from TRBV9 and TRBJ2-3, with TRBD2 matching over 15 bases. The CDR3 runs 19 residues. CDR1 is SGDLS, CDR2 YYNGEE, per germline. The V gene end was trimmed by 4 bases and the J gene end by 0 bases; junction bases not matched to a gene: 9. In DNA, the CDR3 is TGTGCCAGCAGCCCGCGGACTAGCGGGAGGGGGGTAAGCACAGATACGCAGTATTTT. Amino acid sequence: CASSPRTSGRGVSTDTQYF.

CDR3 sequence: CASSSTGGLEQYF. The CDR3 coding sequence is TGTGCCAGCAGCTCCACAGGGGGCCTCGAGCAGTACTTC. J is TRBJ2-7 and V is TRBV12-3 or TRBV12-4; 9 bases are shared with TRBD1. The CDR3 has 13 amino acids. After removal of 6 bases from V and 6 bases from J, the junction contained 6 bases not matched to a gene.

The chain combines TRBV10-3 with TRBJ1-2; D call uncertain. There are 14 residues in the CDR3. Germline assignment: CDR1 ENHRY and CDR2 SYGVKD. V lost 5 bases and J lost 0, with 10 bases in between. CDR3: CAISSSGANYGYTF. The CDR3 DNA sequence: TGTGCCATCAGTTCTTCAGGTGCTAACTATGGCTACACCTTC.

The chain links TRBV3-1 (or the pseudogene TRBV3-2) to TRBJ2-2, with D tentatively TRBD1 (5 bases). The CDR3 runs to 16 residues. Per germline, CDR1 LGHDT and CDR2 YNNKEL (reference sequence). V was clipped by 0 bases and J by 6 bases, with 14 bases between them. The CDR3 DNA follows: TGTGCCAGCAGCCAAGAGGGGCAAGGCCGGCCCGGGGAGCTGTTTTTT. It specifies CASSQEGQGRPGELFF.

V and J are TRBV2 and TRBJ2-2; TRBD2 might be the D (6 bases). Trimming took 7 bases from V and 3 from J, leaving 9 bases between them. The CDR3 spans 13 residues. Germline loops: CDR1 SNHLY, CDR2 FYNNEI. The DNA of the CDR3 is TGTGCCAGCAAGGGCGGGGACACCGGGGAGCTGTTTTTT. This sequence encodes CASKGGDTGELFF. Drawing the rest from reference TRBV2 and TRBJ2-2, the complete variable domain is EPEVTQTPSHQVTQMGQEVILRCVPISNHLYFYWYRQILGQKVEFLVSFYNNEISEKSEIFDDQFSVERPDGSNFTLKIRSTKLEDSAMYFCASKGGDTGELFFGEGSRLTVL.

This chain joins TRBV29-1 and TRBJ1-2; 9 nucleotides agree with TRBD1. The CDR3 loop spans 12 amino acids. J was trimmed by 6 bases and V by 1 base; bases with no gene match: 0. CDR1 is SQVTM, CDR2 ANQGSEA, per germline. CDR3 in DNA: TGCAGCGTTGAAGGGACAGGGGATGGCTACACCTTC. Translation gives CSVEGTGDGYTF.

V usage is TRBV3-1 (or the pseudogene TRBV3-2) and J usage is TRBJ2-7, with TRBD2 matching 11 bases. The germline V gene has CDR1 LGHDT and CDR2 YNNKEL (reference sequence). The CDR3 loop spans 18 amino acids. With 1 base clipped from V and 7 bases from J, the junction kept 15 bases outside the gene matches. CDR3 bases: TGTGCCAGCAGCCAAGCCTCCGTCGGGACTAGCGGAGGCCGGGAGCAGTACTTC. Translation: CASSQASVGTSGGREQYF.

The V call is TRBV19, the J call TRBJ2-5; weak D call: TRBD1 (6 bases). With 4 bases removed from V and 4 bases from J, the gap between germline ends came to 16 bases. This CDR3 is built from 15 residues. Germline V gene lookup returns CDR1 LNHDA and CDR2 SQIVND (reference sequence). The CDR3 DNA reads TGTGCCAGTAGTACCCCTGGACAGCTTCGAGAGACCCAGTACTTC. Protein sequence: CASSTPGQLRETQYF.

As for this clone: The sample holds other DNA sequences that translate to the same CDR3. This chain joins TRBV5-1 and TRBJ2-1; possibly TRBD1 for D (6 bases). Germline-derived CDR1 and CDR2 are SGHRS and YFSETQ. The CDR3 length is 14 residues. Trimming pared 3 bases from V and 2 bases from J, leaving 9 bases between. The CDR3 DNA reads TGCGCCAGCAGCTCCAGGGGCGCCTACAATGAGCAGTTCTTC. It yields the protein CASSSRGAYNEQFF. Full variable domain (missing parts from reference TRBV5-1 and TRBJ2-1): KAGVTQTPRYLIKTRGQQVTLSCSPISGHRSVSWYQQTPGQGLQFLFEYFSETQRNKGNFPGRFSGRQFSNSRSEMNVSTLELGDSALYLCASSSRGAYNEQFFGPGTRLTVL.

To note about this clone: The junction and the germline gene differ at one end; a read error may be behind it. Written as DNA, the CDR3 is TGTGCCACCAGTGGTTTGCTCGCGGGTAGGGTTAGCGGGCCGCGGGAGCAGTTCTTC. Amino acids: CATSGLLAGRVSGPREQFF. V and J are TRBV24-1 and TRBJ2-1, with 7 bases matching TRBD2. CDR1 and CDR2 (germline): KGHDR, SFDVKD. This CDR3 has 19 amino acids.

The V call is TRBV28, the J call TRBJ1-5; D perhaps matches TRBD1 (5 bases). V shed 7 bases and J shed 5 bases, with 12 bases lying between them. The CDR3 covers 13 residues. From germline, CDR1 is MDHEN and CDR2 SYDVKM. In nucleotides, the CDR3 is TGTGCCAGCATTACAGGCCCGGATCAGCCCCAGCATTTT. It translates to CASITGPDQPQHF. The entire variable domain, with the rest obtained from reference TRBV28 and TRBJ1-5, is as follows: DVKVTQSSRYLVKRTGEKVFLECVQDMDHENMFWYRQDPGLGLRLIYFSYDVKMKEKGDIPEGYSVSREKKERFSLILESASTNQTSMYLCASITGPDQPQHFGDGTRLSIL.

CDR3 protein: CASSLDDRAETQYF. CDR3 sequence (DNA): TGTGCCAGCAGCTTGGACGACAGGGCGGAGACCCAGTACTTC. The rearrangement links TRBV5-4 to TRBJ2-5, with TRBD1 matching 7 bases. Germline V gene sequence: CDR1 SGHNT, CDR2 YYREEE (reference sequence). The junction had 4 bases not matched to a gene; V was cut back by 0 bases and J by 5 bases. The CDR3 length is 14 residues.

V and J are TRBV3-1 (or the pseudogene TRBV3-2) and TRBJ2-7, with TRBD1 as a possible D gene (6 bases). Between the trimmed V and J ends, which lost 3 bases and 0 bases, there was a span of 6 bases. Looked up from germline, CDR1 is LGHDT and CDR2 is YNNKEL (reference sequence). This CDR3 contains 13 residues. CDR3 residues: CASSQDSSYEQYF. CDR3 bases: TGTGCCAGCAGCCAGGACAGCTCCTACGAGCAGTACTTC.

The chain joins TRBV7-9 to TRBJ1-2; the match to TRBD1 covers 10 bases. V gave up 3 bases and J gave up 14 bases; unmatched junction bases: 12. Germline V gene sequence: CDR1 SEHNR, CDR2 FQNEAQ (reference sequence). The CDR3 totals 14 residues. The CDR3 region has the DNA TGTGCCAGCAGCTTGGAGGGGGACAGGGGAGAAAGGACCTTC. This codes for CASSLEGDRGERTF. The entire variable domain, with the rest obtained from reference TRBV7-9 and TRBJ1-2, is as follows: DTGVSQNPRHKITKRGQNVTFRCDPISEHNRLYWYRQTLGQGPEFLTYFQNEAQLEKSRLLSDRFSAERPKGSFSTLEIQRTEQGDSAMYLCASSLEGDRGERTFGSGTRLTVV.

V usage is TRBV13 and J usage is TRBJ1-2; 7 bases fit TRBD1. This CDR3 is built from 14 residues. Germline lookup yields CDR1 PRHDT and CDR2 FYEKMQ (reference sequence). V shed 4 bases and J 4 bases; nucleotides not matched to a gene: 6. Here the CDR3 reads CASSSGTATYGYTF. DNA of the CDR3: TGTGCCAGCAGCTCCGGGACAGCGACCTATGGCTACACCTTC.